This TCR beta chain came from a study of cytomegalovirus exposure and HLA in healthy donors. TCRdb's table, derived via immunoSEQ multiplex PCR, lists solely in-frame clones and lacks some. The sample lists some 150,000 clones, 85% to 90% occurring once. V shed 1 base and J shed 4 bases, with 8 bases lying between them. The CDR3 sequence is 13 residues long. From germline, CDR1 is GTSNPN and CDR2 SVGIG (reference sequence). What was sequenced was PBMCs. The rearrangement uses TRBV30 and TRBJ1-5; D might be TRBD1 (6 bases). The clonotype was recovered from a woman between 18 and 29 years old in good health and CMV-seropositive. In DNA, the CDR3 is TGTGCCTGGAGTGCACAGGGAAATCAGCCCCAGCATTTT. As protein: CAWSAQGNQPQHF.